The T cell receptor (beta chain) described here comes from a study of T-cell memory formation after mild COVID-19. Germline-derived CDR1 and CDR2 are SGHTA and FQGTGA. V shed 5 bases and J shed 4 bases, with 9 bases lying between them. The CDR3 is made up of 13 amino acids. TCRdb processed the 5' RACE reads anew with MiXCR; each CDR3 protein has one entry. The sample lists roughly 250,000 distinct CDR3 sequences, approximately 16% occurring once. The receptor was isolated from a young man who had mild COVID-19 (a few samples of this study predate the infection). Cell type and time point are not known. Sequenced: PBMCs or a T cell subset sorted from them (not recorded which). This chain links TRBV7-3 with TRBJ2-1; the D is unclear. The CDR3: CASSSSYYNEQFF. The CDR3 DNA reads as TGTGCCAGCAGCAGTAGCTATTACAATGAGCAGTTCTTC.